This T cell receptor (beta chain) was observed in a study of blood T cell repertoires in COVID-19. Germline-derived CDR1 and CDR2 are SGHTS and YDEGEE. This CDR3 region has 18 residues. The J segment lost 11 bases and the V segment lost 4 bases, leaving 26 bases of the junction unmatched. Some clones are missing from TCRdb's copy, which holds only in-frame ones; the method was immunoSEQ multiplex PCR. Among roughly 150,000 clones listed, around nine tenths were seen once. The V call is TRBV5-8, the J call TRBJ1-1, with 7 positions matching TRBD1. The origin of this receptor is a woman between 65 and 79 years old with COVID-19, enrolled during active disease. The sample comprised peripheral blood. The CDR3 region is CASSQDGTDRIEFRRAFF. The CDR3 DNA reads as TGTGCCAGCAGCCAAGATGGGACGGACAGGATAGAGTTCCGGAGGGCTTTCTTT.